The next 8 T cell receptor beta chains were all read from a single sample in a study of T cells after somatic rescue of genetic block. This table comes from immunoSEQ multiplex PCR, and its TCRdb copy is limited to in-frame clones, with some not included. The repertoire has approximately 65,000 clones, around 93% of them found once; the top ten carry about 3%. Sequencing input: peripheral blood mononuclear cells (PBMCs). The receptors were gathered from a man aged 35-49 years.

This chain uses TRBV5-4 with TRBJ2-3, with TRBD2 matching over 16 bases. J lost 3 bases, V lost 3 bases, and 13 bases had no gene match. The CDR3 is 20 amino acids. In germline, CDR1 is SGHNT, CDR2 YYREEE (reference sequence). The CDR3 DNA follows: TGTGCCAGCAGCTGGGGACTAGCGGGAGGGATAGGGTTGGGGACAGATACGCAGTATTTT. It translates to CASSWGLAGGIGLGTDTQYF.

The CDR3 region has the DNA TGTGCCAGCTCACCAGGACAGAGCAATCAGCCCCAGCATTTT. Its protein is CASSPGQSNQPQHF. The chain combines TRBV18 with TRBJ1-5; D perhaps matches TRBD1 (6 bases). With 2 bases removed from V and 1 base from J, the gap between germline ends came to 6 bases. Germline values: CDR1 KGHSH, CDR2 LQKENI. This CDR3 is built from 14 residues.

Written as DNA, the CDR3 is TGTGCCACTTCGGACAGGGCCTTCTACGAGCAGTACTTC. Translated: CATSDRAFYEQYF. The chain carries TRBV6-6 and TRBJ2-7; 8 nucleotides agree with TRBD1. This CDR3 region has 13 residues. Trimming cost V 10 bases and J 3 bases; bases outside gene matches: 8. Looked up from germline, CDR1 is MNHNY and CDR2 is SVGAGI (reference sequence).

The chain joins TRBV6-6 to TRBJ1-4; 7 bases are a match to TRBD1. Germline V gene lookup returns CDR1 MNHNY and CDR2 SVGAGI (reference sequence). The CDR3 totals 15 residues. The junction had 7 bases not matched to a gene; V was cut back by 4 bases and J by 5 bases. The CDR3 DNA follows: TGTGCCAGCAGTTCCACGGACAGGCTGAATGAAAAACTGTTTTTT. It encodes CASSSTDRLNEKLFF.

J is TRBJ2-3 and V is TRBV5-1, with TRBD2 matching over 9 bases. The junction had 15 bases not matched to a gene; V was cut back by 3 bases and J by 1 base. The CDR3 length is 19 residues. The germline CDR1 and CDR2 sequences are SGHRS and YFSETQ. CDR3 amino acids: CASSWQVNGTSGRTDTQYF. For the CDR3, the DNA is TGCGCCAGCAGCTGGCAGGTGAATGGCACTAGCGGGCGCACAGATACGCAGTATTTT.

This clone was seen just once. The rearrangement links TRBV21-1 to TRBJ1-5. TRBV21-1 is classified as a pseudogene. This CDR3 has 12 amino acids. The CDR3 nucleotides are TGTGCCAGCAGCAAACCTCTGCGGCCCCAGCATTTT. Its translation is CASSKPLRPQHF.

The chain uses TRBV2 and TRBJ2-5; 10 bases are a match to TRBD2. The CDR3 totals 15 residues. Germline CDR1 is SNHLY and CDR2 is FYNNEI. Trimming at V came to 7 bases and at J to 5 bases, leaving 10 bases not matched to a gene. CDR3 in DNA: TGTGCCAGCACCGGGAGTAGCGGGGGGTTTGAGACCCAGTACTTC. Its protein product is CASTGSSGGFETQYF.

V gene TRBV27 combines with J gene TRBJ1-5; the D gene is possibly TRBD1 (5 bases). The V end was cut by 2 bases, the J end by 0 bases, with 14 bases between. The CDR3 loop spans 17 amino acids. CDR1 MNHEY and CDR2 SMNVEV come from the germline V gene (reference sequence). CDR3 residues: CASSLRGRDYSNQPQHF. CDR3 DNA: TGTGCCAGCAGTTTACGCGGCAGGGACTATAGCAATCAGCCCCAGCATTTT.